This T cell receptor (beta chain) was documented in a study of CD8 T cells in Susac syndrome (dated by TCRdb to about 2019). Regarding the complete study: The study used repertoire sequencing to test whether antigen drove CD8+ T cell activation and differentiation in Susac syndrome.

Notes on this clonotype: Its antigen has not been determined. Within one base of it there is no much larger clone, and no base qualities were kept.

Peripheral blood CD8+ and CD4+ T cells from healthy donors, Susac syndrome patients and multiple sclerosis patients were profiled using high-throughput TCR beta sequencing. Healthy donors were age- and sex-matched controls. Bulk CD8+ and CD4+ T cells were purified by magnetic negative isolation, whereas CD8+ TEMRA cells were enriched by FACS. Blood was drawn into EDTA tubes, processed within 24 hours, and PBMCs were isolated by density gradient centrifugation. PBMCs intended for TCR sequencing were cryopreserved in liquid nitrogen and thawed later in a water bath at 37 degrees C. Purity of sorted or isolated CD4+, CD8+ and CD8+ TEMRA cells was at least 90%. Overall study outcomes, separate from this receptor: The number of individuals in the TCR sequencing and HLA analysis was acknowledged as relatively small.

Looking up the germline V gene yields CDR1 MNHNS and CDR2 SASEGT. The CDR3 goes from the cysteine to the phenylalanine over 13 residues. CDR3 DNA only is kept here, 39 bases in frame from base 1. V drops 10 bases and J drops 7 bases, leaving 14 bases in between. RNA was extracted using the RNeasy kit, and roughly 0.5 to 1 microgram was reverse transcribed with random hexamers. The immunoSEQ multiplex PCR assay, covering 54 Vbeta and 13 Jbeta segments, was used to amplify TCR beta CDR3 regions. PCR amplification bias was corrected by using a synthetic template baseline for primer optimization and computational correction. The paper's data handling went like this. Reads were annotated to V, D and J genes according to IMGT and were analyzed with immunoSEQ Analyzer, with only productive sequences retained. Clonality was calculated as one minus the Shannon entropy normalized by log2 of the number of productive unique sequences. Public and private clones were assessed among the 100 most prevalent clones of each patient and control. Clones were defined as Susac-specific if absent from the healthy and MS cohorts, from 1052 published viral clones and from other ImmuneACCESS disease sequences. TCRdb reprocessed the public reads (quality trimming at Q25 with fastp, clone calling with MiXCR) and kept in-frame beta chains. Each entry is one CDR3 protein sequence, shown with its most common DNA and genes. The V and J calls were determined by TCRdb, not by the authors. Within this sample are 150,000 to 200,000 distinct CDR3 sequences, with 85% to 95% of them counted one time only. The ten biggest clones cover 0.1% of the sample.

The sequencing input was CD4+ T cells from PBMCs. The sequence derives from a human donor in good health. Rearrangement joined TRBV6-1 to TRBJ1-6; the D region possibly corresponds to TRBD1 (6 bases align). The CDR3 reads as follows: CANAGGRNSPLHF. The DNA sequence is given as TGTGCCAACGCGGGGGGGCGGAATTCACCCCTCCACTTT.